This TCR beta chain was sequenced during a study of cytomegalovirus exposure and HLA in healthy donors. Study at large: Around 76% of 398 genotyped donors fell in the Caucasian-associated ancestry cluster. Study outcomes and limitations: A later analysis by the authors found several of the most significant clusters apparently linked to common viral pathogens.

Researchers ran the PCR with 60 Vbeta and 13 Jbeta primers. Generated by immunoSEQ multiplex PCR, the TCRdb table keeps only in-frame clones and is missing some. The table includes 150,000 or so clones, about 80% detected once. In regard to this clone: Its antigen is as yet unknown.

This CDR3 region has 12 residues. Germline V gene sequence: CDR1 SEHNR, CDR2 FQNEAQ (reference sequence). Trimming removed 2 bases at V and 7 bases at J, with 8 bases between. Sequenced: PBMCs. The receptor's source is a young man in good health and CMV-seropositive. V and J are TRBV7-9 and TRBJ1-1; D unclear. The CDR3 sequence: CASSLKSLEAFF. CDR3 nucleotides: TGTGCCAGCAGCTTAAAGTCACTTGAAGCTTTCTTT.